The 9 T cell receptor beta chains below all came from one sample that was sequenced in a study of shared clonotypes between healthy human individuals. Method: immunoSEQ multiplex PCR; TCRdb's copy keeps in-frame clones and lacks some. Here the sample spans over a million clones, 95% to 97% being singletons. The sample taken for sequencing was naive CD4+ T cells sorted from blood. Described subset: CD45RA+ positively selected. The receptors stem from a man aged 30-40 years in good health.

The chain carries TRBV4-1 and TRBJ2-2; D ambiguous. CDR3 length equals 15 residues. Trimming left V 1 base short and J 0 bases short, with 6 bases between. Germline CDR1 reads MGHRA; CDR2 reads YSYEKL. CDR3 nucleotides: TGCGCCAGCAGCCAAGGCGCACCGAACACCGGGGAGCTGTTTTTT. As protein: CASSQGAPNTGELFF.

The chain uses TRBV12-2 and TRBJ1-2. TRBV12-2 is a documented pseudogene. The CDR3 contains 17 residues. CDR3: CASRQGRYTIANYGYTF. CDR3 DNA: TGTGCAAGTCGTCAAGGACGGTATACTATAGCTAACTATGGCTACACCTTC.

The chain joins TRBV18 to TRBJ2-7, with D possibly TRBD1 on 5 matching bases. Per germline, CDR1 KGHSH and CDR2 LQKENI. V gave up 2 bases and J gave up 6 bases, with 23 bases separating them. The CDR3 sequence is 17 residues long. The CDR3 bases are TGTGCCAGCTCACCATTGATAGAGCCAGGGAAAGATAGCGAGCAGTACTTC. It is translated as CASSPLIEPGKDSEQYF. The full variable domain, its missing parts supplied by reference TRBV18 and TRBJ2-7, is NAGVMQNPRHLVRRRGQEARLRCSPMKGHSHVYWYRQLPEEGLKFMVYLQKENIIDESGMPKERFSAEFPKEGPSILRIQQVVRGDSAAYFCASSPLIEPGKDSEQYFGPGTRLTVT.

The chain joins TRBV5-8 to TRBJ1-5; D might be TRBD1 (6 bases). CDR3 length equals 16 residues. V lost 4 bases, J lost 9 bases, and 23 bases lay in between. CDR1 and CDR2 (germline): SGHTS, YDEGEE. The CDR3 bases are TGTGCCAGCAGCCGTAACAGGGACCCGTATCAAGGGCCCCAGCATTTT. This translates into CASSRNRDPYQGPQHF.

The chain couples TRBV14 to TRBJ2-1; 12 positions agree with TRBD2. Germline CDR1 reads SGHDN; CDR2 reads FVKESK. There are 13 residues in the CDR3. The junction had 4 bases not matched to a gene; V was cut back by 1 base and J by 15 bases. The DNA for the CDR3 is TGTGCCAGCAGCCAAGTCCTAGCGGGAGGGCCGTTCTTC. This sequence encodes CASSQVLAGGPFF.

The V and J genes are TRBV5-4 and TRBJ2-1, with 8 nucleotides matching TRBD2. Germline-derived CDR1 and CDR2 are SGHNT and YYREEE (reference sequence). J was trimmed by 4 bases and V by 3 bases; bases with no gene match: 6. CDR3 length: 15 amino acids. The CDR3, as DNA: TGTGCCAGCAGCTCCATAGCGGGAAATTACAATGAGCAGTTCTTC. Its protein product is CASSSIAGNYNEQFF.

The chain uses TRBV7-9 and TRBJ2-2, with D uncertain. CDR3 length: 13 amino acids. V was trimmed by 3 bases and J by 7 bases, leaving 9 bases between them. CDR1 and CDR2 from the germline V gene are SEHNR and FQNEAQ (reference sequence). The CDR3 protein is CASSFLAVGELFF. Here the CDR3 DNA reads TGTGCCAGCAGCTTTTTGGCGGTCGGGGAGCTGTTTTTT.

V is TRBV6-5 and J is TRBJ1-1; tentative D call: TRBD1 (5 bases). The CDR3 loop spans 15 amino acids. V was pared by 5 bases and J by 2 bases, with 15 bases between. Germline CDR1 reads MNHEY; CDR2 reads SVGAGI. CDR3 sequence reads: CASSPARGGNTEAFF. The CDR3 DNA reads as TGTGCCAGCAGTCCAGCTCGGGGGGGAAACACTGAAGCTTTCTTT.

This chain connects TRBV6-5 to TRBJ1-1; the D gene is possibly TRBD1 (5 bases). Trimming left V 8 bases short and J 0 bases short, with 13 bases between. The CDR3 extends over 14 amino acids. Germline CDR1 and CDR2: MNHEY and SVGAGI. The CDR3 loop reads CASGAGLMNTEAFF. The CDR3 region has the DNA TGTGCCAGCGGGGCAGGCCTAATGAACACTGAAGCTTTCTTT.